A single sample is the source of the 26 T cell receptor beta chains below, sequenced in a study of CXCR3-negative and CXCR3-positive naive CD8 T cells. Researchers prepared the TRB cDNA libraries using 5' RACE with UMI labels. TCRdb derives one entry per CDR3 protein from the 5' RACE reads, leaving out DNA. The listing contains 7,000 to 9,000 distinct CDR3 sequences. Sequencing input: naive CXCR3- CD8+ T cells from blood. Subset: CD45RO-CCR7+CD27+CD95- naive CD8+ T cells lacking CXCR3 (TNR3-). Every receptor here comes from a human donor in good health. Some clones in this sample may be carry-over from other donors' samples.

The genes are TRBV29-1 and TRBJ2-3; TCRdb gives TRBD2 as the D gene, but with no DNA this cannot be confirmed. The CDR3 runs 15 residues. CDR1 is SQVTM, CDR2 ANQGSEA, per germline. CDR3 residues: CSVETQAGFPDTQYF.

The CDR3 loop is CASSRDRGYQETQYF. The J gene is TRBJ2-5, the V gene TRBV7-6; the TCRdb call, TRBD1, lacks DNA for checking. CDR3 length: 15 residues. From germline, CDR1 is SGHVS and CDR2 FNYEAQ.

The chain recombines TRBV19 with TRBJ2-2; with no DNA, the TCRdb D assignment of TRBD1 cannot be verified. The CDR3 runs to 15 residues. Germline values: CDR1 LNHDA, CDR2 SQIVND (reference sequence). CDR3 loop: CASSFTGGNTGELFF.

This clonotype is identified as medium-sized from frequency. V usage is TRBV25-1 and J usage is TRBJ2-1. The CDR3 covers 13 residues. Looked up from germline, CDR1 is MGHDK and CDR2 is SYGVNS. The CDR3 region is CATRSEPYNEQFF.

The chain recombines TRBV13 with TRBJ1-4; lacking DNA, the TRBD1 call made by TCRdb goes unchecked. The CDR3 totals 13 residues. Germline V gives CDR1 PRHDT, CDR2 FYEKMQ (reference sequence). The chain's CDR3 is CASRDSLNEKLFF.

By frequency, this clonotype registers medium-sized (0.01 to 0.1%). The chain combines TRBV10-3 with TRBJ1-5. Germline-derived CDR1 and CDR2 are ENHRY and SYGVKD. The CDR3 has 13 amino acids. The CDR3 here is CAISTAGGQPQHF.

This clonotype counts as medium-sized by frequency. Here the CDR3 reads CASRTGGWSNQPQHF. V and J are TRBV12-3 or TRBV12-4 and TRBJ1-5; the D call from TCRdb, TRBD1, cannot be confirmed without DNA. The CDR3 extends over 15 amino acids.

By frequency, this clonotype is medium-sized. This CDR3 is CASSFGTPALSYNEQFF. The chain combines TRBV28 with TRBJ2-1; the D gene TCRdb calls, TRBD1, cannot be checked with no DNA. This CDR3 spans 17 amino acids. Per germline, CDR1 MDHEN and CDR2 SYDVKM.

In terms of frequency, this clonotype is medium-sized. The chain has TRBV11-2 and TRBJ2-5; TCRdb returns TRBD2, unconfirmable since there is no DNA. The germline V gene has CDR1 SGHAT and CDR2 FQNNGV. The CDR3 runs to 16 residues. CDR3 in amino acids: CASSPGTSGYQETQYF. The full variable domain, completed using reference TRBV11-2 and TRBJ2-5, is EAGVAQSPRYKIIEKRQSVAFWCNPISGHATLYWYQQILGQGPKLLIQFQNNGVVDDSQLPKDRFSAERLKGVDSTLKIQPAKLEDSAVYLCASSPGTSGYQETQYFGPGTRLLVL.

By frequency, this clonotype registers medium-sized. The rearrangement uses TRBV12-5 and TRBJ1-3; TCRdb returns TRBD1, unconfirmable since there is no DNA. Per the germline V gene, CDR1 is LGHNT and CDR2 is FRNRAP. The CDR3 runs to 18 residues. CDR3 amino acids: CASGLAPADRGGGNTIYF. Looking up the rest from reference TRBV12-5 and TRBJ1-3 gives the full variable domain: DARVTQTPRHKVTEMGQEVTMRCQPILGHNTVFWYRQTMMQGLELLAYFRNRAPLDDSGMPKDRFSAEMPDATLATLKIQPSEPRDSAVYFCASGLAPADRGGGNTIYFGEGSWLTVV.

This chain joins TRBV2 and TRBJ2-7. Per the germline V gene, CDR1 is SNHLY and CDR2 is FYNNEI. This CDR3 is 12 amino acids long. CDR3 sequence: CASSDGVYEQYF.

The V and J genes are TRBV4-1 and TRBJ1-2; with no DNA, the TCRdb D assignment of TRBD1 cannot be verified. Germline assignment: CDR1 MGHRA and CDR2 YSYEKL. The CDR3 covers 14 residues. CDR3 region: CASSHADSAYGYTF.

This clonotype is classed as medium-sized by frequency. V gene TRBV29-1 combines with J gene TRBJ2-1; TCRdb's assignment of TRBD1 cannot be checked, as there is no DNA. The germline gives CDR1 SQVTM, CDR2 ANQGSEA. The CDR3 is made up of 13 amino acids. The CDR3 region is CSVGQGEVNEQFF.

This clonotype is identified as medium-sized from frequency. The V call is TRBV27, the J call TRBJ1-1; the D call from TCRdb, TRBD1, cannot be confirmed without DNA. The germline gives CDR1 MNHEY, CDR2 SMNVEV (reference sequence). The CDR3 extends over 14 amino acids. CDR3 amino acids: CASSAGGVNTEAFF.

This clonotype shows up as medium-sized (0.01 to 0.1%) by frequency. V usage is TRBV27 and J usage is TRBJ2-1; there is no DNA to check the TCRdb D call of TRBD2. There are 16 residues in the CDR3. Germline CDR1 MNHEY, CDR2 SMNVEV (reference sequence). CDR3 in amino acids: CASSFIAGEGYNEQFF.

Considering frequency, this clonotype is medium-sized (0.01 to 0.1%). The chain combines TRBV7-9 with TRBJ2-5. Germline assignment: CDR1 SEHNR and CDR2 FQNEAQ (reference sequence). The CDR3 is 13 residues long. The CDR3 protein is CASSFTARETQYF. The complete variable domain, with remaining parts taken from reference TRBV7-9 and TRBJ2-5, reads DTGVSQNPRHKITKRGQNVTFRCDPISEHNRLYWYRQTLGQGPEFLTYFQNEAQLEKSRLLSDRFSAERPKGSFSTLEIQRTEQGDSAMYLCASSFTARETQYFGPGTRLLVL.

The V call is TRBV29-1, the J call TRBJ2-7. This CDR3 region has 15 residues. Germline V lookup: CDR1 SQVTM, CDR2 ANQGSEA. CDR3 region: CSVVMKLYLSYEQYF.

The chain recombines TRBV2 with TRBJ2-5; the D call from TCRdb, TRBD1, cannot be confirmed without DNA. The germline CDR1 and CDR2 sequences are SNHLY and FYNNEI. This CDR3 comprises 13 residues. CDR3 residues: CASRPRGKETQYF. Based on the CDR3 plus reference TRBV2 and TRBJ2-5, the full variable domain is EPEVTQTPSHQVTQMGQEVILRCVPISNHLYFYWYRQILGQKVEFLVSFYNNEISEKSEIFDDQFSVERPDGSNFTLKIRSTKLEDSAMYFCASRPRGKETQYFGPGTRLLVL.

According to its frequency, this clonotype is medium-sized. The V gene is TRBV13, the J gene TRBJ2-5; TCRdb designates TRBD1, a call that cannot be tested without DNA. This CDR3 has 15 residues. Germline V lookup: CDR1 PRHDT, CDR2 FYEKMQ (reference sequence). CDR3 amino acids: CASSQTYGQGETQYF.

This clonotype is identified as medium-sized from frequency. The chain is built from TRBV12-3 or TRBV12-4 and TRBJ2-4; TCRdb names TRBD1, which stays unverified in the absence of DNA. The CDR3 is 17 residues long. The CDR3 is CASTSPLSDASKNIQYF.

The chain employs TRBV29-1 and TRBJ2-1. Germline-derived CDR1 and CDR2 are SQVTM and ANQGSEA. CDR3 length equals 15 residues. The CDR3 loop reads CSVDTEPNNIDEQFF.

The V gene is TRBV6-2 or TRBV6-3, the J gene TRBJ1-1. Germline values: CDR1 MNHEY, CDR2 SVGEGT. CDR3 length: 14 residues. Here the CDR3 reads CASSYSILESEAFF.

According to its frequency, this clonotype is medium-sized. The chain uses TRBV28 and TRBJ2-5; the D call from TCRdb, TRBD1, cannot be confirmed without DNA. Germline lookup yields CDR1 MDHEN and CDR2 SYDVKM. The CDR3 totals 15 residues. The CDR3 spells CASSLSGTGEETQYF.

This clonotype is identified as medium-sized from frequency. The rearrangement uses TRBV6-6 and TRBJ2-2. The CDR3 is 13 residues long. Germline assignment: CDR1 MNHNY and CDR2 SVGAGI (reference sequence). The CDR3 loop reads CASSYPVFGELFF.

This clonotype counts as medium-sized (0.01 to 0.1%) by frequency. The chain links TRBV13 to TRBJ2-3; with no DNA, the TCRdb D assignment of TRBD2 cannot be verified. CDR1 PRHDT and CDR2 FYEKMQ come from the germline V gene (reference sequence). CDR3 length: 17 amino acids. This CDR3 is CASSSRTSGPSTDTQYF.

This clonotype counts as medium-sized (0.01 to 0.1%) by frequency. This chain links TRBV3-1 with TRBJ2-1. CDR1 LGHDT and CDR2 YNNKEL come from the germline V gene (reference sequence). The CDR3 totals 15 residues. The CDR3 reads CASSQVTGYYNEQFF.